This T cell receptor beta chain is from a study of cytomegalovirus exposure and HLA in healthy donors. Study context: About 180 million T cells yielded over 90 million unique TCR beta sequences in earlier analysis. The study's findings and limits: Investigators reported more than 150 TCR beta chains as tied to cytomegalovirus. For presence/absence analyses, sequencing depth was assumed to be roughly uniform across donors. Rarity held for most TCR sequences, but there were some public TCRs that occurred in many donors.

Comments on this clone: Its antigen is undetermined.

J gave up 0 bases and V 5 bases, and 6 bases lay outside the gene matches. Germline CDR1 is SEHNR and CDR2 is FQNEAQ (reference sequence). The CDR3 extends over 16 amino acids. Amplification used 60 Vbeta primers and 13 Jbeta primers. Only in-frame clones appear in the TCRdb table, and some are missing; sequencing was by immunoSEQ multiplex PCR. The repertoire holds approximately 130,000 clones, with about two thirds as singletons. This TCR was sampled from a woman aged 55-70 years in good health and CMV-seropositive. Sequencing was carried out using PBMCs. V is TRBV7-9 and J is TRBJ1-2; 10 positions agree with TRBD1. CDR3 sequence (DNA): TGTGCCAGCAGCGCGCCCGGGACAGGGGCTAACTATGGCTACACCTTC. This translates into CASSAPGTGANYGYTF.